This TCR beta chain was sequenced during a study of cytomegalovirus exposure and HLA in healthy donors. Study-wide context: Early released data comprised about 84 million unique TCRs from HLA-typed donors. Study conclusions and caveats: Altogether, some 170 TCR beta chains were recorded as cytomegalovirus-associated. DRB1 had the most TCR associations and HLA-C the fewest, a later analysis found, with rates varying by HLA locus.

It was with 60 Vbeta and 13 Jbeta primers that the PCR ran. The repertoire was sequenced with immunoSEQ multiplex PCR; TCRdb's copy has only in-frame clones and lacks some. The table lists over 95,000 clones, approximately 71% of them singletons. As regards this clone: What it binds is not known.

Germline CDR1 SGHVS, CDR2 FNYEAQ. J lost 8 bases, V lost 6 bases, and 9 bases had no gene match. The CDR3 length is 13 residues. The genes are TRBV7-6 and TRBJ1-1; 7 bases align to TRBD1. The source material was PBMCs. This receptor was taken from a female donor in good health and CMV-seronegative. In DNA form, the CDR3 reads TGTGCCAGCAGGGCCGAGGGGGCCTCGGAAGCTTTCTTT. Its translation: CASRAEGASEAFF.